This TCR beta chain came from a study of blood T cell repertoires in COVID-19. Study-wide context: The United States, Italy and Spain supplied acute and convalescent COVID-19 samples. Nucleic acid was either cDNA or gDNA, and it came from T cells, B-cell-depleted T cells, or PBMCs.

In the original workflow: Amplifying reference gene primers gave estimates of nucleated cell counts. TCRdb's copy holds only in-frame clones and misses some; the assay was immunoSEQ multiplex PCR. V and J calls and clone size are those listed in that table; D and trimming were worked out from the DNA. The sample has 200,000 to 250,000 clones, over 80% seen once. Trimming left V 4 bases short and J 1 base short, with 16 bases between. The V gene's germline CDR1 is SEHNR and CDR2 FQNEAQ (reference sequence). The CDR3 loop spans 16 amino acids. Seattle enrolled patients during active infection and tracked them longitudinally.

The specimen sequenced was peripheral blood. The rearrangement joins TRBV7-9 to TRBJ1-1; TRBD1 is a possible D gene (5 bases). The sequence was obtained from a man between 25 and 39 years old with COVID-19, enrolled during active disease. CDR3 sequence reads: CASSSPLGQGNTEAFF. As DNA, the CDR3 is TGTGCCAGCAGCTCGCCTTTGGGGCAGGGGAACACTGAAGCTTTCTTT.